This is a list of T cell receptor beta chains from one sample in a study of blood T cell repertoires in COVID-19. Data came from immunoSEQ multiplex PCR; TCRdb stores just in-frame clones and leaves some out. This table holds some 140,000 clones, more than 80% found once. The sequencing sample was made of peripheral blood. The receptor source for this set is a man aged 50-60 years with acute or convalescent COVID-19. The CDR3 runs from the conserved cysteine through the conserved F or W. Each record gives: V gene, clone size, J gene, D gene, CDR3 DNA, CDR3 protein. D genes are given only for firm matches. Clone size is given for some rows only: seen once, a few or many times, or a class if the clone is expanded.

v_call: TRBV29-1
clone_size: NA
j_call: TRBJ2-5
d_call: TRBD1
cdr3_nt: TGCAGCGTACTCCCAGGGGGGACCCAGTACTTC
cdr3_aa: CSVLPGGTQYF

v_call: TRBV18
clone_size: NA
j_call: TRBJ1-1
d_call: NA
cdr3_nt: TGTGCCAGCTCATCTCAAGCCCCGGGGGGAAACACTGAAGCTTTCTTT
cdr3_aa: CASSSQAPGGNTEAFF

v_call: TRBV7-3
clone_size: NA
j_call: TRBJ1-5
d_call: TRBD1
cdr3_nt: TGTGCCAGCAGCCTGGAACCGGACAGGGCGGCTCAGCCCCAGCATTTT
cdr3_aa: CASSLEPDRAAQPQHF

v_call: TRBV10-2
clone_size: once
j_call: TRBJ2-7
d_call: NA
cdr3_nt: TGCGCCAGCAGGGGCCCCTCTCTGGCACCCTCCTGGGGAGCCCCAAACGAGCAGTACTTC
cdr3_aa: CASRGPSLAPSWGAPNEQYF

v_call: TRBV12-3/TRBV12-4
clone_size: NA
j_call: TRBJ1-2
d_call: NA
cdr3_nt: TGTGCCAGCAGTTTAACGGGGGTAGATGGCTACACCTTC
cdr3_aa: CASSLTGVDGYTF

v_call: TRBV6-5
clone_size: NA
j_call: TRBJ1-1
d_call: TRBD1
cdr3_nt: TGTGCCAGCAGACGACAGGGCCTCATGAACACTGAAGCTTTCTTT
cdr3_aa: CASRRQGLMNTEAFF

v_call: TRBV5-1
clone_size: once
j_call: TRBJ2-1
d_call: TRBD2
cdr3_nt: TGCGCCAGCAGCCAAGGACTAGCGGGAGGGAATTCAGCCTACAATGAGCAGTTCTTC
cdr3_aa: CASSQGLAGGNSAYNEQFF

v_call: TRBV21-1
clone_size: NA
j_call: TRBJ1-1
d_call: NA
cdr3_nt: TGTGCCAGCACCCTCAGGGGAACCACTGAAGCTTTCTTT
cdr3_aa: CASTLRGTTEAFF

v_call: TRBV5-4
clone_size: NA
j_call: TRBJ2-1
d_call: NA
cdr3_nt: TGTGCCAGCTCACCCGCGGCGGGACTGGCTCGTGAGCAGTTCTTC
cdr3_aa: CASSPAAGLAREQFF

v_call: TRBV3-1/TRBV3-2
clone_size: NA
j_call: TRBJ1-2
d_call: NA
cdr3_nt: TGTGCCAGCAGCCAAGAGGCGGGGGCGACCTATGGCTACACCTTC
cdr3_aa: CASSQEAGATYGYTF

v_call: TRBV28
clone_size: NA
j_call: TRBJ1-2
d_call: TRBD1
cdr3_nt: TGTGCCAGCAGTTTAGAGACAGGGGGCCCTACGGGTAGGGGCTACACCTTC
cdr3_aa: CASSLETGGPTGRGYTF

v_call: TRBV11-1
clone_size: NA
j_call: TRBJ1-1
d_call: TRBD1
cdr3_nt: TGTGCCAGCAGCTTAGCGAAGGGACAGGGGGACACTGAAGCTTTCTTT
cdr3_aa: CASSLAKGQGDTEAFF

v_call: TRBV12-3/TRBV12-4
clone_size: once
j_call: TRBJ1-4
d_call: NA
cdr3_nt: TGTGCCAGCAGTTTACAGCGTAATGAAAAACTGTTTTTT
cdr3_aa: CASSLQRNEKLFF

v_call: TRBV7-9
clone_size: NA
j_call: TRBJ1-2
d_call: TRBD1
cdr3_nt: TGTGCCGCGTCCCGGACAGGGTACTATGGCTACACCTTC
cdr3_aa: CAASRTGYYGYTF

v_call: TRBV24-1
clone_size: NA
j_call: TRBJ2-3
d_call: TRBD2
cdr3_nt: TGTGCCACCAGTGATGGGACTAGCGGGCCTTTAGATACGCAGTATTTT
cdr3_aa: CATSDGTSGPLDTQYF

v_call: TRBV28
clone_size: NA
j_call: TRBJ1-1
d_call: NA
cdr3_nt: TGTGCCAGCAGTTTAACCGCGTTCGGGAACACTGAAGCTTTCTTT
cdr3_aa: CASSLTAFGNTEAFF

v_call: TRBV3-1/TRBV3-2
clone_size: NA
j_call: TRBJ1-6
d_call: NA
cdr3_nt: TGTGCCAGCAGCCAAGGGCAGGGTGATTCACCCCTCCACTTT
cdr3_aa: CASSQGQGDSPLHF

v_call: TRBV14
clone_size: once
j_call: TRBJ2-1
d_call: NA
cdr3_nt: TGTGCCAGCAGCCTCTTCAGGGGGCGGGAGAGGGGCAATGAGCAGTTCTTC
cdr3_aa: CASSLFRGRERGNEQFF

v_call: TRBV19
clone_size: NA
j_call: TRBJ2-1
d_call: TRBD2
cdr3_nt: TGTGCCAGTAGTATTCCTCGTTTAGCGGGTTCGAGCAATGAGCAGTTCTTC
cdr3_aa: CASSIPRLAGSSNEQFF

v_call: TRBV7-8
clone_size: NA
j_call: TRBJ1-3
d_call: NA
cdr3_nt: TGTGCCAGCAGCTTAGGGTCAGGAGGCTCTGGAAACACCATATATTTT
cdr3_aa: CASSLGSGGSGNTIYF

v_call: TRBV11-2
clone_size: NA
j_call: TRBJ1-1
d_call: TRBD1
cdr3_nt: TGTGCCAGCAGCTTAAGGGGAACAGGGGTAACTTTCTTT
cdr3_aa: CASSLRGTGVTFF

v_call: TRBV5-1
clone_size: NA
j_call: TRBJ1-2
d_call: TRBD1
cdr3_nt: TGCGCCAGCAGCGTGGGACAGGGGGCCTCTTATGGCTACACCTTC
cdr3_aa: CASSVGQGASYGYTF

v_call: TRBV3-1/TRBV3-2
clone_size: NA
j_call: TRBJ2-7
d_call: TRBD2
cdr3_nt: TGTGCCAGCAGCCAAGGGCCTAGCGGGAGTTCATACTTC
cdr3_aa: CASSQGPSGSSYF

v_call: TRBV18
clone_size: NA
j_call: TRBJ1-2
d_call: TRBD1
cdr3_nt: TGTGCCAGCTCGCCGGGACAGGGCTATGGCTACACCTTC
cdr3_aa: CASSPGQGYGYTF

v_call: TRBV10-2
clone_size: NA
j_call: TRBJ2-2
d_call: NA
cdr3_nt: TGCGCCAGCAGTGGAGGGGGCGGGGAGCTGTTTTTT
cdr3_aa: CASSGGGGELFF

v_call: TRBV28
clone_size: NA
j_call: TRBJ1-5
d_call: NA
cdr3_nt: TGTGCCAGCAGGCCTGGGAGCATGCCCCAGCATTTT
cdr3_aa: CASRPGSMPQHF

v_call: TRBV19
clone_size: NA
j_call: TRBJ1-4
d_call: NA
cdr3_nt: TGTGCCAGTAGCCCGACCGAGGTTAATAATGAAAAACTGTTTTTT
cdr3_aa: CASSPTEVNNEKLFF

v_call: TRBV4-1
clone_size: NA
j_call: TRBJ2-2
d_call: NA
cdr3_nt: TGCGCCAGCAGCCAAGCCCTGTACGGGGAGCTGTTTTTT
cdr3_aa: CASSQALYGELFF

v_call: TRBV27
clone_size: NA
j_call: TRBJ1-6
d_call: TRBD1
cdr3_nt: TGTGCCAGCAGTCCTAGACAGGGCGGGTCACCCCTCCACTTT
cdr3_aa: CASSPRQGGSPLHF

v_call: TRBV30
clone_size: NA
j_call: TRBJ1-4
d_call: NA
cdr3_nt: TGTGCCTGGATCCAGGGGCGCGGTGAAAAACTGTTTTTT
cdr3_aa: CAWIQGRGEKLFF

v_call: TRBV24-1
clone_size: NA
j_call: TRBJ1-5
d_call: NA
cdr3_nt: TGTGCCACCAGTGATTCGACAATTTATAGCAATCAGCCCCAGCATTTT
cdr3_aa: CATSDSTIYSNQPQHF

v_call: TRBV29-1
clone_size: NA
j_call: TRBJ2-7
d_call: TRBD1
cdr3_nt: TGCAGCGTTGAAGCTCCGGGACAGGAGACCTACGAGCAGTACTTC
cdr3_aa: CSVEAPGQETYEQYF

v_call: TRBV9
clone_size: NA
j_call: TRBJ2-1
d_call: TRBD2
cdr3_nt: TGTGCCAGCAGCGTTGGACTAGCTGGGGGCTCCTACAATGAGCAGTTCTTC
cdr3_aa: CASSVGLAGGSYNEQFF

v_call: TRBV12-3/TRBV12-4
clone_size: NA
j_call: TRBJ1-5
d_call: TRBD1
cdr3_nt: TGTGCCAGCAGTCAGGGGGCGTACCAGCCCCAGCATTTT
cdr3_aa: CASSQGAYQPQHF

v_call: TRBV19
clone_size: NA
j_call: TRBJ2-3
d_call: TRBD2
cdr3_nt: TGTGCCAGTACCGCCACTAGCGGGGGGACTTCTAGCACAGATACGCAGTATTTT
cdr3_aa: CASTATSGGTSSTDTQYF

v_call: TRBV4-1
clone_size: NA
j_call: TRBJ1-6
d_call: NA
cdr3_nt: TGCGCCAGCAGCCAAGAACAGGTCTACTCACCCCTCCACTTT
cdr3_aa: CASSQEQVYSPLHF

v_call: TRBV28
clone_size: NA
j_call: TRBJ1-6
d_call: NA
cdr3_nt: TGTGCCAGCAGTCTGGGAGGCTCACCCCTCCACTTT
cdr3_aa: CASSLGGSPLHF

v_call: TRBV5-1
clone_size: NA
j_call: TRBJ1-2
d_call: NA
cdr3_nt: TGCGCCAGCAGCCTCGGGGGGCCCTCAACTTCCCCTGGCTACACCTTC
cdr3_aa: CASSLGGPSTSPGYTF

v_call: TRBV19
clone_size: NA
j_call: TRBJ1-2
d_call: NA
cdr3_nt: TGTGCCAGTAGTTCCGGGAGGGACCCCTATGGCTACACCTTC
cdr3_aa: CASSSGRDPYGYTF

v_call: TRBV5-1
clone_size: NA
j_call: TRBJ2-7
d_call: TRBD2
cdr3_nt: TGCGCCAGCAGCTTGGGGAGCGGGAGAAATTCTTACGAGCAGTACTTC
cdr3_aa: CASSLGSGRNSYEQYF

v_call: TRBV15
clone_size: NA
j_call: TRBJ2-6
d_call: NA
cdr3_nt: TGTGCCACCAGCAGAGAAGCGGTTATCAGCTCTGGGGCCAACGTCCTGACTTTC
cdr3_aa: CATSREAVISSGANVLTF

v_call: TRBV29-1
clone_size: once
j_call: TRBJ2-1
d_call: NA
cdr3_nt: TGCAGCGTTGAAAACTGGGAGCTCGGGGATGAGCAGTTCTTC
cdr3_aa: CSVENWELGDEQFF

v_call: TRBV10-3
clone_size: NA
j_call: TRBJ1-2
d_call: NA
cdr3_nt: TGTGCCATCAGTGTTACGGGGGGCTATGGCTACACCTTC
cdr3_aa: CAISVTGGYGYTF

v_call: TRBV11-2
clone_size: NA
j_call: TRBJ2-1
d_call: NA
cdr3_nt: TGTGCCAGCAGCCCGCGGGAATCGCGGAATGAGCAGTTCTTC
cdr3_aa: CASSPRESRNEQFF

v_call: TRBV27
clone_size: NA
j_call: TRBJ2-7
d_call: TRBD2
cdr3_nt: TGTGCCAGCAGTCCGCTCCGGGGACTAGCGGGAGACGAGCAGTACTTC
cdr3_aa: CASSPLRGLAGDEQYF

v_call: TRBV11-2
clone_size: NA
j_call: TRBJ2-2
d_call: TRBD1
cdr3_nt: TGTGCCAGCAGCTTACAGGGGGCAACCGGGGAGCTGTTTTTT
cdr3_aa: CASSLQGATGELFF

v_call: TRBV4-1
clone_size: NA
j_call: TRBJ1-5
d_call: NA
cdr3_nt: TGCGCCAGCAGCCAACCGGGGGGCAATCAGCCCCAGCATTTT
cdr3_aa: CASSQPGGNQPQHF

v_call: TRBV19
clone_size: NA
j_call: TRBJ2-7
d_call: NA
cdr3_nt: TGTGCCAGTAGTGCGTACGTGACGATGAGGTACGAGCAGTACTTC
cdr3_aa: CASSAYVTMRYEQYF